The entry that follows covers one T cell receptor (beta chain) sequence. This entry is derived from a study of shared clonotypes between healthy human individuals. Assay used: immunoSEQ multiplex PCR; TCRdb lists only in-frame clones, some missing. The sample lists roughly 2.6 million clones, about 92% seen once, with about 0.13% in the top ten. The CDR3 consists of 16 residues. J lost 5 bases, V lost 5 bases, and 13 bases had no gene match. CDR1 and CDR2 (germline): SGHTA, FQGNSA. The material sequenced was naive CD4+ T cells sorted from blood. Specified subset: CD45RA+ positively selected. The TCR originated in a man aged 18 to 30 in good health. The genes are TRBV7-2 and TRBJ1-2, with 8 nucleotides matching TRBD1. CDR3 loop: CASSPDSGQATYGYTF. Written as DNA, the CDR3 is TGTGCCAGCAGCCCAGATTCGGGACAGGCGACTTATGGCTACACCTTC.